Listed below are T cell receptor beta chains from one sample, sequenced in a study of CD8 T cells in Susac syndrome. Each CDR3 protein is one row after TCRdb ran MiXCR on the immunoSEQ multiplex PCR reads. The sample includes tens of thousands of distinct CDR3 sequences, 93% seen only once; the top ten take 0.45% to 0.65%. Specimen: CD8+ T cells from PBMCs. The receptors stem from a human donor with multiple sclerosis. CDR3s include the opening cysteine and the closing phenylalanine or tryptophan. Each record gives: D gene, V gene, clone size, J gene, CDR3 protein, CDR3 DNA. D genes are given only for firm matches. Clone sizes are given selectively: once, few, many, or a class where the clone is expanded.

d_gene: TRBD2
v_gene: TRBV5-1
abundance: once
j_gene: TRBJ2-4
CDR3aa: CASSLDVTSGYTLAKNIQYF
CDR3nt: TGCGCCAGCAGCTTGGACGTGACTAGCGGATACACGCTAGCCAAAAACATTCAGTACTTC

d_gene: TRBD2
v_gene: TRBV20-1
abundance: .
j_gene: TRBJ2-3
CDR3aa: CSARDGDRGDADTQYF
CDR3nt: TGCAGTGCTAGAGATGGGGACCGGGGGGATGCAGATACGCAGTATTTT

d_gene: .
v_gene: TRBV7-9
abundance: .
j_gene: TRBJ1-1
CDR3aa: CASKYLEGTEAFF
CDR3nt: TGTGCCAGCAAATACCTCGAGGGCACTGAAGCTTTCTTT

d_gene: .
v_gene: TRBV20-1
abundance: few
j_gene: TRBJ2-7
CDR3aa: CSARATLYEQYF
CDR3nt: TGCAGTGCTAGAGCGACTCTCTACGAGCAGTACTTC

d_gene: TRBD2
v_gene: TRBV13
abundance: .
j_gene: TRBJ2-3
CDR3aa: CASSNPGGSTDTQYF
CDR3nt: TGTGCCAGCAGCAACCCGGGGGGGAGCACAGATACGCAGTATTTT

d_gene: .
v_gene: TRBV2
abundance: .
j_gene: TRBJ2-1
CDR3aa: CASRASSGNEQFF
CDR3nt: TGTGCCAGCAGGGCGTCCTCGGGCAATGAGCAGTTCTTC

d_gene: .
v_gene: TRBV28
abundance: .
j_gene: TRBJ1-5
CDR3aa: CASIHSQGPKPQHF
CDR3nt: TGTGCCAGCATCCATTCACAGGGACCTAAACCCCAGCATTTT

d_gene: .
v_gene: TRBV7-9
abundance: .
j_gene: TRBJ1-1
CDR3aa: CASSLGSGTEAFF
CDR3nt: TGTGCCAGCAGCTTAGGGTCGGGCACTGAAGCTTTCTTT

d_gene: .
v_gene: TRBV4-2
abundance: .
j_gene: TRBJ2-1
CDR3aa: CASSQADEQFF
CDR3nt: TGTGCCAGCAGCCAAGCTGATGAGCAGTTCTTC

d_gene: TRBD2
v_gene: TRBV3-1
abundance: .
j_gene: TRBJ2-5
CDR3aa: CASSQVVGLAAQETQYF
CDR3nt: TGTGCCAGCAGCCAAGTAGTGGGACTAGCGGCCCAAGAGACCCAGTACTTC

d_gene: .
v_gene: TRBV3-1
abundance: .
j_gene: TRBJ1-3
CDR3aa: CASSHGEGNTIYF
CDR3nt: TGTGCCAGCAGCCATGGAGAGGGAAACACCATATATTTT

d_gene: .
v_gene: TRBV20-1
abundance: .
j_gene: TRBJ2-7
CDR3aa: CSAKPGDTLYEQYF
CDR3nt: TGCAGTGCCAAACCTGGGGACACTCTATACGAGCAGTACTTC

d_gene: .
v_gene: TRBV5-5
abundance: .
j_gene: TRBJ2-1
CDR3aa: CASSLGHEQFF
CDR3nt: TGTGCCAGCAGCTTGGGGCATGAGCAGTTCTTC

d_gene: .
v_gene: TRBV5-1
abundance: .
j_gene: TRBJ2-3
CDR3aa: CASSLGVPRDTQYF
CDR3nt: TGCGCCAGCAGCTTGGGGGTCCCCCGCGATACGCAGTATTTT

d_gene: .
v_gene: TRBV6-1
abundance: .
j_gene: TRBJ2-3
CDR3aa: CASSGLRTDTQYF
CDR3nt: TGTGCCAGCAGCGGACTTCGCACAGATACGCAGTATTTT

d_gene: .
v_gene: TRBV28
abundance: .
j_gene: TRBJ2-7
CDR3aa: CASTPRVSYEQYF
CDR3nt: TGTGCCAGCACCCCCAGGGTTAGCTACGAGCAGTACTTC

d_gene: .
v_gene: TRBV6-6
abundance: .
j_gene: TRBJ1-4
CDR3aa: CASTQGGYEKLFF
CDR3nt: TGTGCCAGCACACAGGGAGGATATGAAAAACTGTTTTTT